Given below is one T cell receptor beta chain in context. Its matching antigen is unknown. Trimming left V 5 bases short and J 6 bases short, with 19 bases between. The CDR3 loop spans 15 amino acids. Germline CDR1 and CDR2: SGHTA and FQGTGA. Sample-barcoded 5' priming and a J-beta primer mix drove a second PCR of about 6 to 12 cycles. TCRdb used MiXCR to reprocess the 5' RACE reads, holding one entry per CDR3 protein. The table shows almost 800,000 distinct CDR3 sequences, with nearly 60% occurring only once. These data come from a study of blood T cells in healthy people across ages. General study points: Naive T cell percentage by flow cytometry tracked strongly with beta diversity. Per million T cells, TCR beta diversity dropped roughly linearly as age increased. More naive CD4+ cells and higher diversity marked long-lived donors relative to aged donors.

Total RNA was isolated from each sample in quantities of at least 5.5 micrograms. Sequencing was done on a sample of blood. The TCR comes from a man aged 25-40 years in good health. V usage is TRBV7-3 and J usage is TRBJ1-1; D ambiguous. In DNA, the CDR3 is TGTGCCAGCAGCCCTGGACCCCTGTTCGACCCTGAAGCTTTCTTT. Translated: CASSPGPLFDPEAFF.